This paragraph reports one T cell receptor beta chain. Deletions cut 6 bases from V and 2 bases from J, with 12 bases between. This CDR3 comprises 14 residues. The germline gives CDR1 MNHEY, CDR2 SVGAGI. The sample is drawn from a study of OX40 agonist ivuxolimab in advanced cancers. Measured with immunoSEQ multiplex PCR; TCRdb has only the in-frame clones, and not every one. The sample yields 70,000 or so clones, roughly 87% seen once. The chain combines TRBV6-5 with TRBJ2-3; TRBD1 might be the D (5 bases). The receptor's source is an adult with an advanced solid tumor such as melanoma, head and neck, liver or kidney cancer. Sequences were derived from CD4+ or CD8+ T cells sorted from blood, sampled in a trial of the OX40 agonist ivuxolimab. CDR3 in amino acids: CASSSDIHTDTQYF. The CDR3, as DNA: TGTGCCAGCAGCTCGGACATACACACAGATACGCAGTATTTT.